The 7 T cell receptor beta chains listed next were all sequenced from one sample in a study of OX40 agonist ivuxolimab in advanced cancers. Clones were sequenced by immunoSEQ multiplex PCR, and TCRdb holds only the in-frame ones, with some missing. The sample records 95,000 to 110,000 clones, approximately 89% being singletons. The sequenced sample was CD4+ or CD8+ T cells sorted from blood, obtained in a trial of the OX40 agonist ivuxolimab. These receptor sequences come from an adult with an advanced solid tumor such as melanoma, head and neck, liver or kidney cancer.

The table lists this clone with a few counts. The chain combines TRBV6-5 with TRBJ1-5; D gene ambiguous. The germline gives CDR1 MNHEY, CDR2 SVGAGI. The CDR3 length is 14 residues. V lost 8 bases and J 0 bases, leaving 11 bases between the germline ends. The CDR3 sequence: CASSLANSNQPQHF. The CDR3 DNA reads as TGTGCCAGCTCCCTTGCGAATAGCAATCAGCCCCAGCATTTT.

The chain has TRBV15 and TRBJ2-3; 9 nucleotides align to TRBD2. The V and J ends lost 5 bases and 0 bases, in that order; junction bases with no gene match: 12. The CDR3 has 18 amino acids. Germline V lookup: CDR1 LNHNV, CDR2 YYDKDF (reference sequence). The CDR3 protein is CATSSTLRGTSSTDTQYF. The CDR3 nucleotides are TGTGCCACCAGCTCCACCTTAAGGGGGACTAGCAGCACAGATACGCAGTATTTT.

The genes are TRBV6-5 and TRBJ2-3; weak D call: TRBD2 (6 bases). There are 14 residues in the CDR3. V gave up 8 bases and J gave up 1 base, with 13 bases separating them. Germline CDR1 is MNHEY and CDR2 is SVGAGI. CDR3 DNA sequence: TGTGCCAGCCGCCGGGAGCGAGGCACAGATACGCAGTATTTT. It encodes CASRRERGTDTQYF.

This chain connects TRBV28 to TRBJ1-1; D unclear. Trimming left V 5 bases short and J 4 bases short, with 8 bases between. Germline CDR1 and CDR2: MDHEN and SYDVKM. The CDR3 has 12 residues. Here the CDR3 reads CASSTPSTEAFF. CDR3 in DNA: TGTGCCAGCAGTACCCCAAGCACTGAAGCTTTCTTT.

The chain joins TRBV7-9 to TRBJ2-3; D gene ambiguous. CDR1 is SEHNR, CDR2 FQNEAQ, per germline (reference sequence). This CDR3 contains 12 residues. The ends were cut back, 4 bases at V and 5 bases at J, with 7 bases in the middle. The CDR3 sequence: CASSSLEDTQYF. CDR3 DNA sequence: TGTGCCAGCAGCTCACTGGAAGATACGCAGTATTTT. The entire variable domain, with the rest obtained from reference TRBV7-9 and TRBJ2-3, is as follows: DTGVSQNPRHKITKRGQNVTFRCDPISEHNRLYWYRQTLGQGPEFLTYFQNEAQLEKSRLLSDRFSAERPKGSFSTLEIQRTEQGDSAMYLCASSSLEDTQYFGPGTRLTVL.

This rearrangement joins TRBV10-3 to TRBJ2-5; a possible D gene is TRBD2 (5 bases). The CDR3 spans 14 residues. From germline, CDR1 is ENHRY and CDR2 SYGVKD. V lost 4 bases and J 3 bases, leaving 12 bases between the germline ends. CDR3: CAISALIGKETQYF. The CDR3 bases are TGTGCCATCAGTGCTCTCATCGGGAAAGAGACCCAGTACTTC.

The gene calls are TRBV7-8 and TRBJ1-5; the D gene is possibly TRBD1 (5 bases). The CDR3 extends over 14 amino acids. With 6 bases removed from V and 5 bases from J, the gap between germline ends came to 14 bases. CDR1 SGHVS and CDR2 FQNEAQ come from the germline V gene. CDR3 sequence reads: CASSLQTGYQPQHF. The CDR3 DNA follows: TGTGCCAGCAGTCTCCAAACAGGTTATCAGCCCCAGCATTTT.